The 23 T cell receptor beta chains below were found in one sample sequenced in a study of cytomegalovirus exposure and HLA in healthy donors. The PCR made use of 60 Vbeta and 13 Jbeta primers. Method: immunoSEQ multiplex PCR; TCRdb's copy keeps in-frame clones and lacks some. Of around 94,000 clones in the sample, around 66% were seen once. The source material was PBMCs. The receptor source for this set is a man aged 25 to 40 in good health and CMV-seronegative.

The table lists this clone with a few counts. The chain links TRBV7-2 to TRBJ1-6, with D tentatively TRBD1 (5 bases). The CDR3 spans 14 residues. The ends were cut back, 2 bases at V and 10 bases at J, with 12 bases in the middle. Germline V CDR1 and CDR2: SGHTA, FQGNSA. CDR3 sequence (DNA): TGTGCCAGCAGCTTAATCAGGGTTCAATCACCCCTCCACTTT. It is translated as CASSLIRVQSPLHF.

DNA for the CDR3: TGTGCCAGCAGCTTGGTTCCGCGGGGATTGATTGAGCAGTTCTTC. This translates into CASSLVPRGLIEQFF. The J gene is TRBJ2-1, the V gene TRBV5-4; D possibly corresponds to TRBD2 (6 bases). The CDR3 totals 15 residues. Trimming removed 0 bases from V and 9 bases from J, with 16 bases in between. Germline CDR1 and CDR2: SGHNT and YYREEE (reference sequence).

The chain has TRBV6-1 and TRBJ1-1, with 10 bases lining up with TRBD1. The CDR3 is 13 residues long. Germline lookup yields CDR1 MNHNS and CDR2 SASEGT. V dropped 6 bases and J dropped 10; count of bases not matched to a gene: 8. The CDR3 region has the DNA TGTGCCAGCAGAGGAGGGACAGGGGCTGCAGCTTTCTTT. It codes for CASRGGTGAAAFF.

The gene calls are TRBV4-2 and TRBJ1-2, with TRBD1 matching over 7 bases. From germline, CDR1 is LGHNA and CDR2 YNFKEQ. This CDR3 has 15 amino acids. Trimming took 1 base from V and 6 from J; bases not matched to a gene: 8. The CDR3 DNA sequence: TGTGCCAGCAGCCAAGTAGCGGGGCAGGGGGATGGCTACACCTTC. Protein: CASSQVAGQGDGYTF.

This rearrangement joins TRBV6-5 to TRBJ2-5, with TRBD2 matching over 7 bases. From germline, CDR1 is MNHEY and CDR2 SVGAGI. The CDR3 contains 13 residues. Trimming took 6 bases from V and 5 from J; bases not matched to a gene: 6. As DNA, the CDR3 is TGTGCCAGCAGGTCACTAGCGACGGAGACCCAGTACTTC. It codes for CASRSLATETQYF.

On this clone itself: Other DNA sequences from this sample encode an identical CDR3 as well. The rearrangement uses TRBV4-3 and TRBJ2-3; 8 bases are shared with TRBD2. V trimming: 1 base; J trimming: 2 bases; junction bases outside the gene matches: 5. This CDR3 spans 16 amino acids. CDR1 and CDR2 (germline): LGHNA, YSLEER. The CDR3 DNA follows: TGCGCCAGCAGCCAAGTCGGGGGGGGAACCACAGATACGCAGTATTTT. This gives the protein CASSQVGGGTTDTQYF.

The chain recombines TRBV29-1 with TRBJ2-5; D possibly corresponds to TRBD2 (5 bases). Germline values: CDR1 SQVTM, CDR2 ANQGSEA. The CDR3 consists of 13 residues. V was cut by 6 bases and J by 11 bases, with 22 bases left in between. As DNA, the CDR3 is TGCAGCGTACTCCCGTACGTGGGAGAGGAGCAGTACTTC. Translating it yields CSVLPYVGEEQYF.

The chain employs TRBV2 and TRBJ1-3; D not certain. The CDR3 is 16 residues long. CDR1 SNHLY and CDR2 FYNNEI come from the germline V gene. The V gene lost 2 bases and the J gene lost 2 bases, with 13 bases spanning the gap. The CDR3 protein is CASSEILSVPGNTIYF. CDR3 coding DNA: TGTGCCAGCAGTGAAATTCTGTCGGTGCCTGGAAACACCATATATTTT.

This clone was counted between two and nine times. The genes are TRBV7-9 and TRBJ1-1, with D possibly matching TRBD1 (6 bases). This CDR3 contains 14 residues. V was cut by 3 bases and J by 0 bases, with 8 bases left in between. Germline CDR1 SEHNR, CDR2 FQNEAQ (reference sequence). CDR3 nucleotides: TGTGCCAGCAGCTTCACAGGGTTGAACACTGAAGCTTTCTTT. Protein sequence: CASSFTGLNTEAFF.

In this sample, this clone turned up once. CDR3: CASSPYSTGELFF. The CDR3 DNA is TGTGCCAGCAGCCCATACAGCACCGGGGAGCTGTTTTTT. This chain uses TRBV7-3 with TRBJ2-2; no definite D call. Trimming took off 5 bases at V and 4 bases at J, with 8 bases between the two ends. There are 13 residues in the CDR3. Germline loops: CDR1 SGHTA, CDR2 FQGTGA.

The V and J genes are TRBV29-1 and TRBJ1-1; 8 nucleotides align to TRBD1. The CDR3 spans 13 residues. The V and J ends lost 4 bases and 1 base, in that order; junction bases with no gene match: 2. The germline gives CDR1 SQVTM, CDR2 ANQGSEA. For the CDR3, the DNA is TGCAGCGTTGCAGGGGGCCGGAACACTGAAGCTTTCTTT. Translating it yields CSVAGGRNTEAFF.

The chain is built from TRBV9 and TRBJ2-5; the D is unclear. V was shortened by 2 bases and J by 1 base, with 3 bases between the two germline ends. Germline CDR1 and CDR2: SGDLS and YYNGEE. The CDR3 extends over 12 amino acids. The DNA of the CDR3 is TGTGCCAGCAGCGTTAGCCAAGAGACCCAGTACTTC. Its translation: CASSVSQETQYF.

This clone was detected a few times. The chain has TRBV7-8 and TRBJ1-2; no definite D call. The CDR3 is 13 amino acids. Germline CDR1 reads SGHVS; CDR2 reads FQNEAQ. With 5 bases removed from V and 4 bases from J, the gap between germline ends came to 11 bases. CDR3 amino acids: CASSRLDPYGYTF. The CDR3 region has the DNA TGTGCCAGCAGCCGACTAGACCCCTATGGCTACACCTTC.

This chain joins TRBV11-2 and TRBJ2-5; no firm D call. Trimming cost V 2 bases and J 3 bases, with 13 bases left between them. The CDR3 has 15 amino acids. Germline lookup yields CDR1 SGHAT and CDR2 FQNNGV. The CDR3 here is CASSLTVRQEETQYF. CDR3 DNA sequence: TGTGCCAGCAGCTTAACCGTTCGGCAGGAAGAGACCCAGTACTTC.

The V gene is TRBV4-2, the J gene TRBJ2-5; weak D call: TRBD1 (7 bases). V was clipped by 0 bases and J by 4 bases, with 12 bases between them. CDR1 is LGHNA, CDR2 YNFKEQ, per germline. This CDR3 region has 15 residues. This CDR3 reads CASSQEGTAGETQYF. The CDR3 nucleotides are TGTGCCAGCAGCCAAGAAGGGACAGCGGGAGAGACCCAGTACTTC.

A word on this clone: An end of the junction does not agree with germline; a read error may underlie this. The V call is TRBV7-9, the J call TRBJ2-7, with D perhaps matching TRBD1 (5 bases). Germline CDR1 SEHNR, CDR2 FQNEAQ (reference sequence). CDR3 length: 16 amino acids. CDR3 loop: CSSSPGGGQGSYEQYF. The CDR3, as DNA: TGTTCCAGCAGCCCTGGTGGTGGTCAGGGCTCCTACGAGCAGTACTTC.

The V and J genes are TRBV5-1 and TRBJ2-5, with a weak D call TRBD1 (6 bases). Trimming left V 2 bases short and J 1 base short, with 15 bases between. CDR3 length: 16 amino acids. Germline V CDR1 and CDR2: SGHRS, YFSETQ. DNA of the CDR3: TGCGCCAGCAGCTTTGGCCCAACAGGGACCCAAGAGACCCAGTACTTC. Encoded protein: CASSFGPTGTQETQYF. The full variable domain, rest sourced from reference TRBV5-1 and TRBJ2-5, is KAGVTQTPRYLIKTRGQQVTLSCSPISGHRSVSWYQQTPGQGLQFLFEYFSETQRNKGNFPGRFSGRQFSNSRSEMNVSTLELGDSALYLCASSFGPTGTQETQYFGPGTRLLVL.

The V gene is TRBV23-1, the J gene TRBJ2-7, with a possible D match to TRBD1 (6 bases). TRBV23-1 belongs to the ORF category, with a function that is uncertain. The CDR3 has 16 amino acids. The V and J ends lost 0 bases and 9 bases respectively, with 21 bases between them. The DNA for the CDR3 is TGCGCCAGCAGTCAATCCAGCCAGATCAGGGGTTTGGGGCAGTACTTC. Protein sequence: CASSQSSQIRGLGQYF.

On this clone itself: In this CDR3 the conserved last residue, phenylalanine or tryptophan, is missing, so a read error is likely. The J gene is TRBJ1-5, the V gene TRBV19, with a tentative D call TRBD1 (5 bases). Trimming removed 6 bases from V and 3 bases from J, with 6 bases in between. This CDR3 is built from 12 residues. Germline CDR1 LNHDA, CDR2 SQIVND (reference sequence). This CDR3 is CASSRVNQPQHL. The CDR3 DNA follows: TGTGCCAGTAGCAGGGTCAATCAGCCCCAGCATCTT.

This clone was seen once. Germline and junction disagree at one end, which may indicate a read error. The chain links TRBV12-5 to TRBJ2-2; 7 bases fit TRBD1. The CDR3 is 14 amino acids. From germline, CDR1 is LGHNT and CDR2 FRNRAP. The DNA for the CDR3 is TGTGCTAGTGGGTTGGGACAGAGCACCGGGGAGCTGTTTTTT. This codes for CASGLGQSTGELFF.

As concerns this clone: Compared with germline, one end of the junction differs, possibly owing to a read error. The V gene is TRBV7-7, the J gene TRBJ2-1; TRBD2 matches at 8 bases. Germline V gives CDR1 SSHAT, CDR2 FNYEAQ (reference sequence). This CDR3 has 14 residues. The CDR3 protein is CASSEGTSVNEQFF. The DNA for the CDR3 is TGTGCTAGCAGCGAGGGGACTAGTGTGAATGAGCAGTTCTTC.

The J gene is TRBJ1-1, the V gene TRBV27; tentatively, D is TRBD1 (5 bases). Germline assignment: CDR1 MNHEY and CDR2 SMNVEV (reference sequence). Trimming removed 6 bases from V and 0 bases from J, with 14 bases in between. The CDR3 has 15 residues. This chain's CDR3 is CASSLGGNMNTEAFF. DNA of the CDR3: TGTGCCAGCAGCCTCGGGGGAAACATGAACACTGAAGCTTTCTTT.

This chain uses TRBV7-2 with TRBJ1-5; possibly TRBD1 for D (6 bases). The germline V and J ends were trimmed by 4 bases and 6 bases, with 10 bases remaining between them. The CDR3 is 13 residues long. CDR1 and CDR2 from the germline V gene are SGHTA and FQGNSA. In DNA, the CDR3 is TGTGCCAGCAGCTCAGGGGAACGTCAGCCCCAGCATTTT. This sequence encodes CASSSGERQPQHF.